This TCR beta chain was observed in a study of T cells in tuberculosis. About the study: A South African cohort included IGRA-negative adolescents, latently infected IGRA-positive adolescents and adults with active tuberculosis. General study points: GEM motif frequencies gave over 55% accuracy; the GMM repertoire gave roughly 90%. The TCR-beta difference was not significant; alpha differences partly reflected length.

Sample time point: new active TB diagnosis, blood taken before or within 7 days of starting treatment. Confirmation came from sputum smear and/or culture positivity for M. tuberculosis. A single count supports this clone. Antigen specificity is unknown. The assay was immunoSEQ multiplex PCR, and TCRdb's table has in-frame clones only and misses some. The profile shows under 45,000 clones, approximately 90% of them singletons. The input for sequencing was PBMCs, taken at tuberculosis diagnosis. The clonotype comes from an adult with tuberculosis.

The CDR3 region is CASRRTETNTGELFF. Here the CDR3 DNA reads TGCGCCAGCAGGAGGACAGAGACGAACACCGGGGAGCTGTTTTTT. J is TRBJ2-2 and V is TRBV10-1, with D perhaps matching TRBD1 (6 bases). This CDR3 is built from 15 residues. CDR1 and CDR2 (germline): WNHNN, SYGVQD (reference sequence). Trimming left V 6 bases short and J 0 bases short, with 11 bases between.